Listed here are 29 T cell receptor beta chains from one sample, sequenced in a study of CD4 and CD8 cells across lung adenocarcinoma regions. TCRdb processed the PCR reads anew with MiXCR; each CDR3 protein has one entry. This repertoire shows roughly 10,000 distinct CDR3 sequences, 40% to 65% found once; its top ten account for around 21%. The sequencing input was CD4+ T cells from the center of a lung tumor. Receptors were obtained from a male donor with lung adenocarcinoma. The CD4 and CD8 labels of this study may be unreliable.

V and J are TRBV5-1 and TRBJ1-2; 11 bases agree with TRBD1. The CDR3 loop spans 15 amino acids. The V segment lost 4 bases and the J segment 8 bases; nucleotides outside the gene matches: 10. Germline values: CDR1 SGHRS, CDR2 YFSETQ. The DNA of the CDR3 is TGCGCCAGCAGCCCCGAACCCGGGACAGGGGGGGGCTACACCTTC. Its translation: CASSPEPGTGGGYTF.

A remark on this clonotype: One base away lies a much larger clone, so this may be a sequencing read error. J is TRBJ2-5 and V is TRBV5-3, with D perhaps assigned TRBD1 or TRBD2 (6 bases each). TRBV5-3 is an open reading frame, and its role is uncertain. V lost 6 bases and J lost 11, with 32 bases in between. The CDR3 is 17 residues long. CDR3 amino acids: CARTSRGAPLYYNEQYF. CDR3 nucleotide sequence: TGTGCCAGAACCTCAAGGGGGGCCCCCCTTTATTACAATGAGCAGTACTTC.

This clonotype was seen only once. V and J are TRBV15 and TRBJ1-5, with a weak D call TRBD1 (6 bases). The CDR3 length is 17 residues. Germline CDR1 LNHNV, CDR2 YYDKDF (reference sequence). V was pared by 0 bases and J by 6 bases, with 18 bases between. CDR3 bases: TGTGCCACCAGCAGAGATAGGGGTAGGGGGGCAGGTCAGCCCCAGCATTTT. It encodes CATSRDRGRGAGQPQHF. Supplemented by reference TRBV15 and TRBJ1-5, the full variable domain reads DAMVIQNPRYQVTQFGKPVTLSCSQTLNHNVMYWYQQKSSQAPKLLFHYYDKDFNNEADTPDNFQSRRPNTSFCFLDIRSPGLGDTAMYLCATSRDRGRGAGQPQHFGDGTRLSIL.

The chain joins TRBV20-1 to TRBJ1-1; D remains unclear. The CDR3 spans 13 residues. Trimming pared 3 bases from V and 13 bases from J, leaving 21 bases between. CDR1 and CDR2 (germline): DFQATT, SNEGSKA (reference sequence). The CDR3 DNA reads TGCAGTGCTAGTGTTAGTGGTACGAGGGAGGTTTTCTTT. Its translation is CSASVSGTREVFF.

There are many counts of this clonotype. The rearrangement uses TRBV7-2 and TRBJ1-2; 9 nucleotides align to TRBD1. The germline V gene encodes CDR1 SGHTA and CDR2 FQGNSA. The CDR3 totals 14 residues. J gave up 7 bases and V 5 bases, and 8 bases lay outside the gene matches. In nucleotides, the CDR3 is TGTGCCAGCAGCGTACAGGGGGCAGAGGGTGGCTACACCTTC. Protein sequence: CASSVQGAEGGYTF.

The CDR3 reads CASSWNLGGAGDTQYF. Here the CDR3 DNA reads TGTGCCAGCAGTTGGAACTTGGGAGGGGCAGGGGATACGCAGTATTTT. The chain uses TRBV27 and TRBJ2-3; 7 bases are shared with TRBD2. J lost 6 bases, V lost 4 bases, and 13 bases had no gene match. The CDR3 totals 16 residues. Germline-derived CDR1 and CDR2 are MNHEY and SMNVEV (reference sequence).

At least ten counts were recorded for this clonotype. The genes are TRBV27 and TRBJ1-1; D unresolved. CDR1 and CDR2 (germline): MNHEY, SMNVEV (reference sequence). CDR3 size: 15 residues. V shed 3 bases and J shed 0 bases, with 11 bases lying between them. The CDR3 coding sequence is TGTGCCAGCAGTTTGGGTTTCGGCATGAACACTGAAGCTTTCTTT. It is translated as CASSLGFGMNTEAFF.

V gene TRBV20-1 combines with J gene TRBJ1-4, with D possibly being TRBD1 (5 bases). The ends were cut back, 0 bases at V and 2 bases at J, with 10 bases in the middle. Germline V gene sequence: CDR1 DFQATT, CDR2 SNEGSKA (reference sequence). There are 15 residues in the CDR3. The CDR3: CSARDRRGTNEKLFF. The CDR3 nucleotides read TGCAGTGCTAGAGATAGGAGGGGCACTAATGAAAAACTGTTTTTT.

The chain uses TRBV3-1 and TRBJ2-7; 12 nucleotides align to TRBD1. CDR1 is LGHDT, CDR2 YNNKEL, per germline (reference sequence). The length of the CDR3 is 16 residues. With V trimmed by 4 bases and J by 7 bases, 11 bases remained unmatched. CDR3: CASSPPAGTGGFEQYF. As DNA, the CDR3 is TGTGCCAGCAGCCCCCCCGCCGGGACAGGGGGCTTTGAGCAGTACTTC.

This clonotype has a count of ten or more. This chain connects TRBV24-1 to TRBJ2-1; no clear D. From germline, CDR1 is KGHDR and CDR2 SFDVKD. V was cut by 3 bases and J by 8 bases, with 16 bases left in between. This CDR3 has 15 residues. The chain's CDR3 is CATSDRGVIGDEQFF. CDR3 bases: TGTGCCACCAGTGATCGCGGCGTCATAGGCGATGAGCAGTTCTTC.

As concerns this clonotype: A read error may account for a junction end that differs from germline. The CDR3 loop is CASSAGLLGKNTQYF. The CDR3 region has the DNA TGCGCCAGCAGTGCGGGGCTGCTTGGCAAAAATACGCAGTATTTC. The V call is TRBV10-1, the J call TRBJ2-3, with D perhaps assigned TRBD1 or TRBD2 (5 bases each). Germline CDR1 WNHNN, CDR2 SYGVQD (reference sequence). The CDR3 extends over 15 amino acids.

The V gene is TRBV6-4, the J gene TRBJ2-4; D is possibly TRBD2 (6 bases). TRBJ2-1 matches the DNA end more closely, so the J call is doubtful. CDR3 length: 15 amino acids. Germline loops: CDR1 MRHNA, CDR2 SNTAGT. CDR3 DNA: TGTGGCCGCATTGCGGGACGGCGAGGCAAAAACAAGCAGTTCTTC. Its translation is CGRIAGRRGKNKQFF.

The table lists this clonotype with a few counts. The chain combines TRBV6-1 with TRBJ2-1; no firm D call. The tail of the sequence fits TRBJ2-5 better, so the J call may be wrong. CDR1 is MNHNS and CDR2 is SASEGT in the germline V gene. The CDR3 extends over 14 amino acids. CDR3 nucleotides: TGTGCCAGCGGAAAGGACCGCCGCCAAGAGACCCAGTACTTC. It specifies CASGKDRRQETQYF.

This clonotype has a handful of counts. The CDR3 nucleotides are TGTGCCAGCAGCTTAGCCGCGGGCCGACCCTCCTACGAGCAGTTCTTC. It encodes CASSLAAGRPSYEQFF. V gene TRBV7-2 combines with J gene TRBJ2-1; D is perhaps TRBD2 (5 bases). The V gene's germline CDR1 is SGHTA and CDR2 FQGNSA. V lost 0 bases, J lost 10 bases, and 19 bases lay in between. The CDR3 loop spans 16 amino acids.

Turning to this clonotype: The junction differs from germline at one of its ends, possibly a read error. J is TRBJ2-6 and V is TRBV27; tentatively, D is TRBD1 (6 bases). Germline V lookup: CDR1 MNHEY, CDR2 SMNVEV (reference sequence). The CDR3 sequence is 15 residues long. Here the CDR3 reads CASRCPGSGANVQYF. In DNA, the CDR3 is TGTGCCAGCCGCTGCCCCGGCTCAGGGGCCAACGTCCAGTATTTC.

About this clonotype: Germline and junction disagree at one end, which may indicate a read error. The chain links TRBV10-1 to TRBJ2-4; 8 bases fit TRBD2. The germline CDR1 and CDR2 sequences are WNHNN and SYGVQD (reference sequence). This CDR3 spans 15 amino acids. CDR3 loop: CARSPGGSAKNTQYF. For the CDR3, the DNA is TGCGCCCGCTCCCCGGGGGGGTCAGCGAAAAACACGCAGTATTTC.

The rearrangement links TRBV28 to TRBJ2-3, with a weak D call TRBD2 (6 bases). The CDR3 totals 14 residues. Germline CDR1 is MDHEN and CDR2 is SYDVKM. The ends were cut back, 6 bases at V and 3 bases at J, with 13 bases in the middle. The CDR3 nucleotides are TGTGCCAGCAGCTTCCTCAGCGGGACAGATACGCAGTATTTT. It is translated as CASSFLSGTDTQYF.

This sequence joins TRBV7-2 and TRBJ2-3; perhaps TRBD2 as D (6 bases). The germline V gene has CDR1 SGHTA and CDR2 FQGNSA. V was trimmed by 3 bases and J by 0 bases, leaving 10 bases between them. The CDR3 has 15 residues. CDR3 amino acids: CASSLDYSSTDTQYF. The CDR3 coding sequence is TGTGCCAGCAGCTTGGACTATAGTAGCACAGATACGCAGTATTTT.

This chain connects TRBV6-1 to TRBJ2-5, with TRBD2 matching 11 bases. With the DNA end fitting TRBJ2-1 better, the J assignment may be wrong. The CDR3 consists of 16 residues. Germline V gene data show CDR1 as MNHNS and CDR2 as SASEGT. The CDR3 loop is CASSPTLAGEGCEQFF. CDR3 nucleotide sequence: TGTGCCAGCAGCCCCACACTAGCGGGAGAAGGTTGTGAGCAGTTCTTC.

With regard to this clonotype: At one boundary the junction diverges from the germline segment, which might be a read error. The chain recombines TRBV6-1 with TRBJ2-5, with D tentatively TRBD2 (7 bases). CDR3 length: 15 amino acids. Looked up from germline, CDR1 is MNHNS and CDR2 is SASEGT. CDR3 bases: TGTGCCGCGGGGGTGGGGGGCGGGGGCCAAGATACCCAGTATTTC. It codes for CAAGVGGGGQDTQYF.

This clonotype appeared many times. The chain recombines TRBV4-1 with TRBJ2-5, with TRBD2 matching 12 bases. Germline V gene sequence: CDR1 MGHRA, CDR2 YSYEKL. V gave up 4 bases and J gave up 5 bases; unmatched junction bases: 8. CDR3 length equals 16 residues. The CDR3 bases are TGCGCCAGCAGCCCCCCTAGCGGGAGGGCCGGGGAGACCCAGTACTTC. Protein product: CASSPPSGRAGETQYF.

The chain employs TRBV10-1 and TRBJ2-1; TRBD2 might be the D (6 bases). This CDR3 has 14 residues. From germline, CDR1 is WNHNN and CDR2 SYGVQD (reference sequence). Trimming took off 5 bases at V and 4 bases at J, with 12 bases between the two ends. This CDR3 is CASSSQGGYNEQFF. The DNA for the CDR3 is TGCGCCAGCAGTTCCCAGGGAGGTTACAATGAGCAGTTCTTC.

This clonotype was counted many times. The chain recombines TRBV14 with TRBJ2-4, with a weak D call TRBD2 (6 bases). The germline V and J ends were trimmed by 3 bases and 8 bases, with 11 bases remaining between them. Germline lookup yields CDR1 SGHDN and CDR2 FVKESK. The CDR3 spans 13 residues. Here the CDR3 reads CASSQNRRDIQYF. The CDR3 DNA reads TGTGCCAGCAGCCAGAACAGGAGGGACATTCAGTACTTC.

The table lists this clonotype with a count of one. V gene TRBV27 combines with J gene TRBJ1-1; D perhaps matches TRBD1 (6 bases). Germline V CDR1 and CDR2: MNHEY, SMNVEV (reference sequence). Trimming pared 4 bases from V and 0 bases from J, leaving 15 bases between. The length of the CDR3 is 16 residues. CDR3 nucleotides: TGTGCCAGCAGTTCGACTTCACAGGGCTTGAACACTGAAGCTTTCTTT. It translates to CASSSTSQGLNTEAFF.

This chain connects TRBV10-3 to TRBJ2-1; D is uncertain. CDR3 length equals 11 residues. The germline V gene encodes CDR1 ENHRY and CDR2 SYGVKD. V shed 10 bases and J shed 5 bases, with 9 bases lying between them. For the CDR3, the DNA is TGTGCCACTACGTCTCACAATGAGCAGTTCTTC. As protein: CATTSHNEQFF.

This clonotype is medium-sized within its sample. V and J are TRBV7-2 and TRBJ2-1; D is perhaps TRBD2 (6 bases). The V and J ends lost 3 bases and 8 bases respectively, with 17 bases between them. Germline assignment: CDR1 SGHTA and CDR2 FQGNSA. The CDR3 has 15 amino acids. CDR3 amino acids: CASSFPGSGVDEQFF. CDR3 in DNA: TGTGCCAGCAGCTTTCCCGGCTCGGGGGTGGATGAGCAGTTCTTC. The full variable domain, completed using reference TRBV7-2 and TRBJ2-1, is GAGVSQSPSNKVTEKGKDVELRCDPISGHTALYWYRQSLGQGLEFLIYFQGNSAPDKSGLPSDRFSAERTGGSVSTLTIQRTQQEDSAVYLCASSFPGSGVDEQFFGPGTRLTVL.

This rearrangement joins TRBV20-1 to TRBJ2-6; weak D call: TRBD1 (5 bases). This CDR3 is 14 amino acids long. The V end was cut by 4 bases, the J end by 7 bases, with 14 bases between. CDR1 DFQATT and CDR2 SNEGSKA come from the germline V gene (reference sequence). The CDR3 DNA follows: TGCAGTGCTAAGACACAGGCTCAAGCCAACGTCCTGACTTTC. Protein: CSAKTQAQANVLTF.

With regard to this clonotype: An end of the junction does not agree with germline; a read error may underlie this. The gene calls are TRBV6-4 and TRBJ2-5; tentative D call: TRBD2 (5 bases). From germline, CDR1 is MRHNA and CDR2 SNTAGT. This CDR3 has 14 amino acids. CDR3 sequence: CASSGLADKDTQYF. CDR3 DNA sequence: TGTGCGAGCAGCGGACTCGCTGACAAAGATACGCAGTACTTC.

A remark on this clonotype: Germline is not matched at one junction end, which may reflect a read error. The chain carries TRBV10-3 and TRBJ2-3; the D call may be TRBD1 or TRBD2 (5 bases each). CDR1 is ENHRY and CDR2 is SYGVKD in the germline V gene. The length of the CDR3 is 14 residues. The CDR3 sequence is CAGRGRGGQDTQYF. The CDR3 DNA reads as TGTGCGGGGCGCGGGCGCGGCGGCCAAGATACCCAGTATTTC.